The clone carrying this T cell receptor (beta chain) was counted between two and nine times. As yet, its antigen is unknown. The authors sorted CD4+ naive, central memory, regulatory and stem cell-like memory cells via CD45RO/CCR7/CD25/CD127/CD95/CD27. As every portion of the isolated RNA was reverse transcribed, the sequencing read expressed TCRB transcripts. TCRdb's copy holds only in-frame clones and misses some; the assay was immunoSEQ multiplex PCR. The table records just over 25,000 clones, under 50% of them present only once. These data belong to a study of beta chain features in type 1 diabetes. Overall study: Patients were similar to healthy donors in age and gender (as well as in cell yields).

Study-level findings and limits: Researchers reported that naive, central memory and Treg TCRB repertoires appeared more similar in patients than in healthy donors. For Type 1 diabetes patients, all four CD4+ subsets carried TCRB CDR3s that were moderately but significantly shorter.

The sequence derives from a man aged 30 to 39 with type 1 diabetes. The sequencing input was stem cell memory CD4+ T cells from blood.

The CDR3 here is CASSHPTGGAGNTIYF. The CDR3 nucleotides read TGCGCCAGCAGCCACCCGACCGGGGGGGCTGGAAACACCATATATTTT. This chain links TRBV4-1 with TRBJ1-3, with D possibly TRBD1 on 5 matching bases. Germline V gene data show CDR1 as MGHRA and CDR2 as YSYEKL. The V gene lost 3 bases and the J gene lost 2 bases, with 14 bases spanning the gap. The CDR3 contains 16 residues.